These 7 T cell receptor beta chains came from one sample sequenced in a study of radiation and T cells in renal cell carcinoma. The sample's time point: blood 2 weeks post-SBRT. Noted treatment: 15 Gy SBRT to primary tumor, nephrectomy 4 weeks later. Assay used: immunoSEQ multiplex PCR; TCRdb lists only in-frame clones, some missing. Of roughly 150,000 clones in the sample, about 91% were seen once. Material: blood, obtained from a patient whose treatment included radiotherapy and nephrectomy. The receptors originated from a woman aged 50 to 60 with renal cell carcinoma.

The rearrangement links TRBV19 to TRBJ2-3; D unresolved. Germline assignment: CDR1 LNHDA and CDR2 SQIVND (reference sequence). The CDR3 runs to 14 residues. The ends were cut back, 5 bases at V and 6 bases at J, with 15 bases in the middle. The DNA for the CDR3 is TGTGCCAGTAGTCTCGGACCCGCGGTTGATACGCAGTATTTT. It translates to CASSLGPAVDTQYF.

V is TRBV2 and J is TRBJ1-2; no clear D. V was pared by 7 bases and J by 2 bases, with 11 bases between. The CDR3 is 13 residues long. The germline V gene has CDR1 SNHLY and CDR2 FYNNEI. The CDR3 is CASKMDPNYGYTF. The CDR3 DNA is TGTGCCAGCAAGATGGACCCGAACTATGGCTACACCTTC.

The rearrangement joins TRBV5-6 to TRBJ1-5; D call uncertain. Trimming removed 5 bases at V and 0 bases at J, with 15 bases between. Germline assignment: CDR1 SGHDT and CDR2 YYEEEE. The length of the CDR3 is 16 residues. The CDR3 spells CASSRLADYSNQPQHF. CDR3 nucleotide sequence: TGTGCCAGCAGTAGGTTGGCAGATTATAGCAATCAGCCCCAGCATTTT.

This chain uses TRBV5-1 with TRBJ2-7, with 11 bases aligning to TRBD2. With V trimmed by 4 bases and J by 2 bases, 2 bases remained unmatched. Germline-derived CDR1 and CDR2 are SGHRS and YFSETQ. The CDR3 runs 14 residues. CDR3 loop: CASSNSGGAYEQYF. CDR3 nucleotides: TGCGCCAGCAGCAATAGCGGGGGGGCCTACGAGCAGTACTTC.

This sequence joins TRBV2 and TRBJ2-7; D is ambiguous. Germline loops: CDR1 SNHLY, CDR2 FYNNEI. The V end was cut by 2 bases, the J end by 5 bases, with 4 bases between. The CDR3 length is 11 residues. The CDR3 loop is CASSEWNEQYF. In DNA form, the CDR3 reads TGTGCCAGCAGTGAATGGAACGAGCAGTACTTC.

The rearrangement uses TRBV7-2 and TRBJ1-2, with D possibly TRBD1 on 5 matching bases. The CDR3 is 13 amino acids. Germline-derived CDR1 and CDR2 are SGHTA and FQGNSA. V was trimmed by 1 base and J by 4 bases, leaving 7 bases between them. Here the CDR3 reads CASSLETGYGYTF. DNA for the CDR3: TGTGCCAGCAGCTTAGAAACAGGCTATGGCTACACCTTC.

The chain employs TRBV7-8 and TRBJ2-1; TRBD2 matches at 10 bases. Trimming removed 1 base from V and 5 bases from J; junction bases left unmatched: 5. Germline V gives CDR1 SGHVS, CDR2 FQNEAQ. The CDR3 extends over 16 amino acids. CDR3 sequence: CASSLEGLAINNEQFF. CDR3 coding DNA: TGTGCCAGCAGCTTAGAGGGACTAGCGATTAACAATGAGCAGTTCTTC.